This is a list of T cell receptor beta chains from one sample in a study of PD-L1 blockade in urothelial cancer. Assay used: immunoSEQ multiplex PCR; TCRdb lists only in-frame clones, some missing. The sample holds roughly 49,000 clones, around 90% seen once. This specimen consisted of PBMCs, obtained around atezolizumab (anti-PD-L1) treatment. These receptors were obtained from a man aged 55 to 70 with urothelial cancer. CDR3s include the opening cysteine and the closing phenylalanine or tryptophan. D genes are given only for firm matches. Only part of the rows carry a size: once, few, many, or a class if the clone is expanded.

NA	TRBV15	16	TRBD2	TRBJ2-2	TGTGCCACCAGCCGGAGCGGGAGGATCAACACCGGGGAGCTGTTTTTT	CATSRSGRINTGELFF
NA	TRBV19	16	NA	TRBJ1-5	TGTGCCAGTAGTATAAGACCCCCCAGGGGCAATCAGCCCCAGCATTTT	CASSIRPPRGNQPQHF
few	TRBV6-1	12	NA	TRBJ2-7	TGTGCCAGGTCAGGGTACGGCCACGAGCAGTACTTC	CARSGYGHEQYF
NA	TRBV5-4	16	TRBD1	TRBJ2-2	TGTGCCAGCAGCTCCGGGACAGGGTTCCCCACCGGGGAGCTGTTTTTT	CASSSGTGFPTGELFF
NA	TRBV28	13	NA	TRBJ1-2	TGTGCCAGCAGTTTGAGGGGGAACTATGGCTACACCTTC	CASSLRGNYGYTF
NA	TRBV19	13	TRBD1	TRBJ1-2	TGTGCCAGTAGTAGGACAGGCCAATATGGCTACACCTTC	CASSRTGQYGYTF
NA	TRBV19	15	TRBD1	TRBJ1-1	TGTGCCAGTAGTGAGACAGGGGTGGGGAACACTGAAGCTTTCTTT	CASSETGVGNTEAFF
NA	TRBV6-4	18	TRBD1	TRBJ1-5	TGTGCCAGCAGTGAGATGGGGACAGGGGGGGGGAGCAATCAGCCCCAGCATTTT	CASSEMGTGGGSNQPQHF
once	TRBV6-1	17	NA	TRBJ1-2	TGTGCCAGCAGTGAAGCTCGACTTATGGGCAGGGATTACGGCTACACCTTC	CASSEARLMGRDYGYTF
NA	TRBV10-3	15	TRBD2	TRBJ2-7	TGTGCCATCAGTGAGCAAGCGGGGGGGGGTTACGAGCAGTACTTC	CAISEQAGGGYEQYF
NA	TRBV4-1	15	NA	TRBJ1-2	TGCGCCAGCAGCCAAGATCGGGGATTAACCTATGGCTACACCTTC	CASSQDRGLTYGYTF
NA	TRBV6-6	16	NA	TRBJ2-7	TGTGCCAGCAGGTCCCTGGTAACTGCGGGTAACTACGAGCAGTACTTC	CASRSLVTAGNYEQYF
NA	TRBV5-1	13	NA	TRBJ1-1	TGCGCCAGCAGCTTGGTCCAGGGCACTGAAGCTTTCTTT	CASSLVQGTEAFF
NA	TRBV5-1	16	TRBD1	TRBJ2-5	TGCGCCAGCAGCTTGGGGGTAGGGGGCCTCCAAGAGACCCAGTACTTC	CASSLGVGGLQETQYF
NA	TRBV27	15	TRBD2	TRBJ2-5	TGTGCCAGCAGTACAACACCTAGCGGGGGAGAGACCCAGTACTTC	CASSTTPSGGETQYF
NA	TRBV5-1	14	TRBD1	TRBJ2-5	TGCGCCAGCAGCTCAAGACAGGGGCAAGAGACCCAGTACTTC	CASSSRQGQETQYF
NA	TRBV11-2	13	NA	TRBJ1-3	TGTGCCAGCAGCTTAGCCTTAGGAAACACCATATATTTT	CASSLALGNTIYF
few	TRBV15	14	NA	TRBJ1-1	TGTGCCACCAGCAGAGAGTTACGGGACACTGAAGCTTTCTTT	CATSRELRDTEAFF
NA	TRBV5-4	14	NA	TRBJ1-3	TGTGCCAGCAGCTTGCTCGGGGATGGAAACACCATATATTTT	CASSLLGDGNTIYF
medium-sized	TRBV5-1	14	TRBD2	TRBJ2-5	TGCGCCAGCGGACTAGCGGGGGGTGGGGAGACCCAGTACTTC	CASGLAGGGETQYF
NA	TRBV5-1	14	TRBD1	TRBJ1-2	TGCGCCAGCAGCTTGGAGGGGACAGGGCAGGGCTACACCTTC	CASSLEGTGQGYTF
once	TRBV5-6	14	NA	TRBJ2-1	TGTGCCAGCAGCTTAAATTACCAGTACAATGAGCAGTTCTTC	CASSLNYQYNEQFF
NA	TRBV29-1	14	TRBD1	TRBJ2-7	TGCAGCGTTGATACGGGACAGGGTTCCTACGAGCAGTACTTC	CSVDTGQGSYEQYF
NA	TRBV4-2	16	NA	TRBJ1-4	TGTGCCAGCAGCCAAGGGGACACCCCAACTAATGAAAAACTGTTTTTT	CASSQGDTPTNEKLFF
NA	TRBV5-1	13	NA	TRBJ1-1	TGCGCCAGCAGCTTGACTGAGAACACTGAAGCTTTCTTT	CASSLTENTEAFF
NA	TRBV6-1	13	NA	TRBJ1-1	TGTGCCAGCAGACGGACAGACGACACTGAAGCTTTCTTT	CASRRTDDTEAFF
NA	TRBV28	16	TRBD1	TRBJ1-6	TGTGCCAGCAGCTCCCCCGGGACAGGGATTAATTCACCCCTCCACTTT	CASSSPGTGINSPLHF
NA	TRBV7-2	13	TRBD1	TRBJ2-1	TGTGCCAGCAGCCGGGACAGGGTGAATGAGCAGTTCTTC	CASSRDRVNEQFF
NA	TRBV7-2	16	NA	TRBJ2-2	TGTGCCAGCAGGTCGCCTGGGGGCCCGAACACCGGGGAGCTGTTTTTT	CASRSPGGPNTGELFF
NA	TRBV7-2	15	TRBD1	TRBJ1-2	TGTGCCAGCAGCATAGGGACCGGGACAGAAGGAGCCTACACCTTC	CASSIGTGTEGAYTF
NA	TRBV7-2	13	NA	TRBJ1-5	TGTGCCAGCAGTCCGGACAAAGGTCAGCCCCAGCATTTT	CASSPDKGQPQHF
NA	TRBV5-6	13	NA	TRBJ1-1	TGTGCCAGCAGCTCCGATACCCAGACTGAAGCTTTCTTT	CASSSDTQTEAFF
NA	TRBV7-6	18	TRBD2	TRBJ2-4	TGTGCCAGCAGCTTAGATGCTAGCGGGGTGATTGCCAAAAACATTCAGTACTTC	CASSLDASGVIAKNIQYF
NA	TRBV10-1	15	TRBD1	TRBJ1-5	TGCGCCAGCAGTGAGCCAGGGGGGCGCAATCAGCCCCAGCATTTT	CASSEPGGRNQPQHF
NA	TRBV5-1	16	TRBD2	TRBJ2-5	TGCGCCAGCAGCTTGGGAGCGGGGGGACACCAAGAGACCCAGTACTTC	CASSLGAGGHQETQYF
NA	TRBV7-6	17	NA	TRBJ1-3	TGTGCCAGCAGCTTAGGATGGACAACCTTCTCTGGAAACACCATATATTTT	CASSLGWTTFSGNTIYF
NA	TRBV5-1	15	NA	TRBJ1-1	TGCGCCAGCAGCTTCGGGCGGGGAGAGGGCACTGAAGCTTTCTTT	CASSFGRGEGTEAFF
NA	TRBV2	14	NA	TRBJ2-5	TGTGCCAGCAGTGGTCGACAGTTTCAAGAGACCCAGTACTTC	CASSGRQFQETQYF
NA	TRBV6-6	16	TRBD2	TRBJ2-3	TGTGCCAGCAGGCCGACTAGCGGGGGGGCAACAGATACGCAGTATTTT	CASRPTSGGATDTQYF
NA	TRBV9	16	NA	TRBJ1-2	TGTGCCAGCAGCGTAGTCCACCGGGGAGCCGCCTATGGCTACACCTTC	CASSVVHRGAAYGYTF
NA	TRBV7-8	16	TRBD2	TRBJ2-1	TGTGCCAGCAGCTTGGAAAGACTAGCCTTCTACAATGAGCAGTTCTTC	CASSLERLAFYNEQFF
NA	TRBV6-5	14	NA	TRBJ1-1	TGTGCCAGCAGTTACGGGGGCCCGAACACTGAAGCTTTCTTT	CASSYGGPNTEAFF
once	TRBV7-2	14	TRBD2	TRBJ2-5	TGTGCCAGCAGCTTAAGCGGGGGGTTGGGGACCCAGTACTTC	CASSLSGGLGTQYF
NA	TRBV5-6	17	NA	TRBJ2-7	TGTGCCAGCAGCCCCAAATGGGGACTGAAAGGGCTGTACGAGCAGTACTTC	CASSPKWGLKGLYEQYF
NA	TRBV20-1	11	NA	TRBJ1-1	TGCAGTGCTAGGGGGGCTGTCGGGGCTTTCTTT	CSARGAVGAFF